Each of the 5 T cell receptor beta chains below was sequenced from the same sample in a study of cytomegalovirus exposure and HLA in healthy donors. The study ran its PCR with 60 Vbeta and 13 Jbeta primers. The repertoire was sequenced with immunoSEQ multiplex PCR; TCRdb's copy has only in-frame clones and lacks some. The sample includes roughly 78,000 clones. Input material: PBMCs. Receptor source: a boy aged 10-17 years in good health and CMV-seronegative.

The CDR3 protein is CASSPNLEPGEAFF. CDR3 nucleotide sequence: TGTGCCAGCAGCCCGAACCTAGAGCCCGGTGAAGCTTTCTTT. The chain combines TRBV7-9 with TRBJ1-1; D is ambiguous. The CDR3 runs 14 residues. Germline CDR1 and CDR2: SEHNR and FQNEAQ (reference sequence). Trimming pared 5 bases from V and 7 bases from J, leaving 17 bases between.

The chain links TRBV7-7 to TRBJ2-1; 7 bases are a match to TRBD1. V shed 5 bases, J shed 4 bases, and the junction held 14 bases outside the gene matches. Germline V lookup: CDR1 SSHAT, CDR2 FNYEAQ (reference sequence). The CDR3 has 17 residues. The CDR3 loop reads CASSPAAGGMGYNEQFF. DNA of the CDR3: TGTGCCAGCAGCCCCGCGGCAGGGGGTATGGGGTACAATGAGCAGTTCTTC.

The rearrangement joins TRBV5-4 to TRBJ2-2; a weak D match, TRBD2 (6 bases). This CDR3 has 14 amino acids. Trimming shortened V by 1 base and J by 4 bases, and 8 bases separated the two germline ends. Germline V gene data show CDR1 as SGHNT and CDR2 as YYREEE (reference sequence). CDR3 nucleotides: TGTGCCAGCAGCTTGTGGGGAGGCACCGGGGAGCTGTTTTTT. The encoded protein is CASSLWGGTGELFF.

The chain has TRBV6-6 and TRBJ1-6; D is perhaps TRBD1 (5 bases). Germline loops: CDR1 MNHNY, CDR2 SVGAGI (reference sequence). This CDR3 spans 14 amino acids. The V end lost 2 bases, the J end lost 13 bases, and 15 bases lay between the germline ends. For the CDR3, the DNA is TGTGCCAGCAGTTACGTCGGGGGAAAGAACCCCCTCCACTTT. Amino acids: CASSYVGGKNPLHF.

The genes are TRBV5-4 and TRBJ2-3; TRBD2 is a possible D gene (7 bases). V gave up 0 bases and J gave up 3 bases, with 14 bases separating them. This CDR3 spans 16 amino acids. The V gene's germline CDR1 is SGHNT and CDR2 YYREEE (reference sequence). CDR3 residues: CASSLERGGGTDTQYF. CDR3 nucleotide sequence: TGTGCCAGCAGCTTGGAACGCGGGGGCGGGACAGATACGCAGTATTTT.